This T cell receptor beta chain originates from a study of T cells in Graves' hyperthyroidism and ophthalmopathy. Study conclusions and caveats: The blood repertoire included most of the expanded thyroid clonotypes above 0.001.

From RNA transcripts, TCR beta CDR3 regions were amplified. First-round RT-PCR targeting the TCR CDR3 was performed with the HTBI primer set. One entry per CDR3 protein, called by TCRdb with MiXCR from the multiplex PCR reads. This sample has hundreds of thousands of distinct CDR3 sequences; 14% occur once, and the top ten carry 10% to 13%. This CDR3 has 12 residues. Trimming took 5 bases from V and 5 from J, leaving 7 bases between them. The V gene's germline CDR1 is LNHDA and CDR2 SQIVND (reference sequence). From more than 8 ml of fresh peripheral blood, PBMCs were isolated. Of note for this clonotype: Antigen specificity is unknown.

The rearrangement links TRBV19 to TRBJ1-3; D is ambiguous. This sequence was found in a woman under 30 with Graves' hyperthyroidism. Sequencing was carried out using blood. CDR3 in amino acids: CASSEQRNTIYF. In DNA form, the CDR3 reads TGTGCCAGTAGTGAACAGAGAAACACCATATATTTT. Full variable domain (remainder filled in from reference TRBV19 and TRBJ1-3): DGGITQSPKYLFRKEGQNVTLSCEQNLNHDAMYWYRQDPGQGLRLIYYSQIVNDFQKGDIAEGYSVSREKKESFPLTVTSAQKNPTAFYLCASSEQRNTIYFGEGSWLTVV.